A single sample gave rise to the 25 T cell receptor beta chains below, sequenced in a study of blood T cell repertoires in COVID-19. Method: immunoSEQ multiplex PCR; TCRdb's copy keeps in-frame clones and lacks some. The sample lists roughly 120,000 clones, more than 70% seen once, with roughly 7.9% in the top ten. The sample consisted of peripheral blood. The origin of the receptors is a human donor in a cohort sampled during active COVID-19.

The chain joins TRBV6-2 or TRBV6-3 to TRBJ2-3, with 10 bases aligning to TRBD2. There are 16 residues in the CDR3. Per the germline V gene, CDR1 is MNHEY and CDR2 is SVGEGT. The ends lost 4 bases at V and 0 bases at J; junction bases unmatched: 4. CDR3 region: CASSFSLAGSTDTQYF. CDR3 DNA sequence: TGTGCCAGCAGTTTCTCACTAGCGGGAAGCACAGATACGCAGTATTTT.

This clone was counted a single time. CDR3 sequence reads: CASSQDRTGGTEAFF. DNA for the CDR3: TGCGCCAGCAGCCAAGATCGGACAGGGGGAACTGAAGCTTTCTTT. J is TRBJ1-1 and V is TRBV4-1; 10 bases line up with TRBD1. The CDR3 loop spans 15 amino acids. Trimming removed 0 bases from V and 5 bases from J; junction bases left unmatched: 3. Germline-derived CDR1 and CDR2 are MGHRA and YSYEKL.

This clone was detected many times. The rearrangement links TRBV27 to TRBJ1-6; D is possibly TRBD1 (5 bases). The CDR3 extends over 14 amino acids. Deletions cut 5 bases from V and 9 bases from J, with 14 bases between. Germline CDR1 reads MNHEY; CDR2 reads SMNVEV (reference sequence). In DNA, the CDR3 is TGTGCCAGCAGTACCCCAGGGCTTGGTTCACCCCTCCACTTT. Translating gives CASSTPGLGSPLHF.

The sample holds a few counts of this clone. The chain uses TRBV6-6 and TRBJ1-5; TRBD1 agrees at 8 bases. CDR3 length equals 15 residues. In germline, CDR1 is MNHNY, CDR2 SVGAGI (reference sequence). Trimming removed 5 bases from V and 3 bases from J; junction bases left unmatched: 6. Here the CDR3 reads CASSQDRAANQPQHF. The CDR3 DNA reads TGTGCCAGCAGTCAGGACAGGGCGGCCAATCAGCCCCAGCATTTT.

Written as DNA, the CDR3 is TGTGCCAGCAGCCCAGGCGGGGGGGAACTGTTTTTT. This codes for CASSPGGGELFF. J is TRBJ1-4 and V is TRBV9; a weak D match, TRBD1 (5 bases). This CDR3 spans 12 amino acids. Trimming shortened V by 4 bases and J by 12 bases, and 13 bases separated the two germline ends. Germline lookup yields CDR1 SGDLS and CDR2 YYNGEE.

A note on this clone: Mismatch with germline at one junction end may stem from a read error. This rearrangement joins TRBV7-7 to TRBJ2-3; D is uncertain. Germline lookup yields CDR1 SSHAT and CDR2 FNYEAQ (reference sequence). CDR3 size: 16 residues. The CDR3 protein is CASSPTIPAAHGTQYF. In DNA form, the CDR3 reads TGTGCTAGCAGCCCCACTATCCCGGCCGCACACGGTACGCAGTATTTT.

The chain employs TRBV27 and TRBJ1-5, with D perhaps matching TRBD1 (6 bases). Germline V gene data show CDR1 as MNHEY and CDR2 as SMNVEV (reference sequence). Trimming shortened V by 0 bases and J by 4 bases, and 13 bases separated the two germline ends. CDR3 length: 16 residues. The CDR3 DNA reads TGTGCCAGCAGTTTATCCTGGGGACAAGGGAATCAGCCCCAGCATTTT. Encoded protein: CASSLSWGQGNQPQHF.

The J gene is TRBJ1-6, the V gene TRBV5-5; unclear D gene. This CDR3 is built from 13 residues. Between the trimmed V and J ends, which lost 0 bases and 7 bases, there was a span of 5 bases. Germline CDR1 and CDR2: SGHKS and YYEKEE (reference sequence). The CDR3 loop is CASSLVENSPLHF. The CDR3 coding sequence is TGTGCCAGCAGCTTGGTGGAGAATTCACCCCTCCACTTT.

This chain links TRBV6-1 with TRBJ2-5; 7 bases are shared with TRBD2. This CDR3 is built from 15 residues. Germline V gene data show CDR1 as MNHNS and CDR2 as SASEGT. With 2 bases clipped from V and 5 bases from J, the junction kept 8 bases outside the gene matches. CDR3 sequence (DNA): TGTGCCAGCAGTGAATTGTACGCGGGGGTGGAGACCCAGTACTTC. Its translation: CASSELYAGVETQYF.

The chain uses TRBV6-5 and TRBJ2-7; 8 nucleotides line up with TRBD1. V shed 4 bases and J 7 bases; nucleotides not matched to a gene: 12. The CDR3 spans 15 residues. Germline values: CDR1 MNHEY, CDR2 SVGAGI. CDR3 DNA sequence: TGTGCCAGCAGTTCTGCCTCCCCGACAGGGGATGAGCAGTACTTC. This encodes CASSSASPTGDEQYF.

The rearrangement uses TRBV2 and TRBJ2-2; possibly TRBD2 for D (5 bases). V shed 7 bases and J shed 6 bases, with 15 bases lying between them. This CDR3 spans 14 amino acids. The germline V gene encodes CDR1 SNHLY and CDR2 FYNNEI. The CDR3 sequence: CASTEDLAAGELFF. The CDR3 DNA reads TGTGCCAGCACTGAGGACTTAGCTGCCGGGGAGCTGTTTTTT.

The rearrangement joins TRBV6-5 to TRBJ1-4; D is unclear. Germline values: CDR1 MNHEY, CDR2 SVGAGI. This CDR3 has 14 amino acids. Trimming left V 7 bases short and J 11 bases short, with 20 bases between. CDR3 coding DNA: TGTGCCAGCACTCAGACACCAGAAGGCATGAAACTGTTTTTT. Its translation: CASTQTPEGMKLFF.

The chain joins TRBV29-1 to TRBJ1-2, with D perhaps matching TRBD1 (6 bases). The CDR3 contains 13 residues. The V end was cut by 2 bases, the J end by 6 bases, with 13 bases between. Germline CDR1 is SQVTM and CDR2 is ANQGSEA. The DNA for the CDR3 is TGCAGCGTTGAACGGCAGGGGAGGGATGGCTACACCTTC. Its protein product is CSVERQGRDGYTF. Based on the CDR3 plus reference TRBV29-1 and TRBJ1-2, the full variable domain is SAVISQKPSRDICQRGTSLTIQCQVDSQVTMMFWYRQQPGQSLTLIATANQGSEATYESGFVIDKFPISRPNLTFSTLTVSNMSPEDSSIYLCSVERQGRDGYTFGSGTRLTVV.

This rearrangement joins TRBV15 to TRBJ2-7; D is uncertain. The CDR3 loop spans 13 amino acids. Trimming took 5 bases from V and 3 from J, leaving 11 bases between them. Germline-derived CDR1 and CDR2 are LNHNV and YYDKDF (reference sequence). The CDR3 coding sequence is TGTGCCACCAGCGGTATCTCGGGCTACGAGCAGTACTTC. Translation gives CATSGISGYEQYF.

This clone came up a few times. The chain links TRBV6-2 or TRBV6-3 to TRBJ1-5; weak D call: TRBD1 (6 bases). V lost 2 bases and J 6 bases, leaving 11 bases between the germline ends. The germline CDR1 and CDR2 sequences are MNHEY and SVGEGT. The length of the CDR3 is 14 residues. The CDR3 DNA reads TGTGCCAGCAGTTACGGGGGGGCTGGTCAGCCCCAGCATTTT. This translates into CASSYGGAGQPQHF.

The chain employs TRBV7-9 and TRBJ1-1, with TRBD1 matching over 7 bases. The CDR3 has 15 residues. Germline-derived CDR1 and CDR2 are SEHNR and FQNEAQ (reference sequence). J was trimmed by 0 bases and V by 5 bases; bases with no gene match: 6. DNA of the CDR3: TGTGCCAGCAGCCCCGTACAGGGGATGAACACTGAAGCTTTCTTT. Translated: CASSPVQGMNTEAFF.

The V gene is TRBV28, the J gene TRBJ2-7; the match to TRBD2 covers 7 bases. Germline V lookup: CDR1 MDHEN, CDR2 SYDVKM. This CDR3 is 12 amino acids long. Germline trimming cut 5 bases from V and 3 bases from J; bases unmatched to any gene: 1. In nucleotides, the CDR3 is TGTGCCAGCAGTCGGACTAGCTACGAGCAGTACTTC. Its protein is CASSRTSYEQYF.

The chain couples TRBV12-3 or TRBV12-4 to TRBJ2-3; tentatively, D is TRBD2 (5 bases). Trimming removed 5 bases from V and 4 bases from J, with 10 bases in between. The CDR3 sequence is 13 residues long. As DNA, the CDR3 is TGTGCCAGCAGTCTTGGCGGGCCAGATACGCAGTATTTT. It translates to CASSLGGPDTQYF.

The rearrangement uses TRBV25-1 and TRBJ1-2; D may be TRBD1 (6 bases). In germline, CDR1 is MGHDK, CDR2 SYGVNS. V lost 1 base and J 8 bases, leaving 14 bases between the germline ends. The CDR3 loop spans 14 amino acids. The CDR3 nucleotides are TGTGCCAGCAGTGAATGGGCAGGGGAAGACGGCTACACCTTC. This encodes CASSEWAGEDGYTF.

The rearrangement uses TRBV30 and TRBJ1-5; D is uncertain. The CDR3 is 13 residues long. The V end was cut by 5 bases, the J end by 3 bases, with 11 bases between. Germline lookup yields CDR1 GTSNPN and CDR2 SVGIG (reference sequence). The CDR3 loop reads CAWPSGDNQPQHF. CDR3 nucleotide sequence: TGTGCCTGGCCTTCGGGTGACAATCAGCCCCAGCATTTT. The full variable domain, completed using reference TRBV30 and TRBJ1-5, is SQTIHQWPATLVQPVGSPLSLECTVEGTSNPNLYWYRQAAGRGLQLLFYSVGIGQISSEVPQNLSASRPQDRQFILSSKKLLLSDSGFYLCAWPSGDNQPQHFGDGTRLSIL.

CDR3 DNA: TGTGCCAGCAGTTTCAGGGCTGGCACTGAAGCTTTCTTT. This gives the protein CASSFRAGTEAFF. This chain links TRBV27 with TRBJ1-1; tentatively, D is TRBD1 (5 bases). Trimming shortened V by 3 bases and J by 4 bases, and 9 bases separated the two germline ends. The germline V gene encodes CDR1 MNHEY and CDR2 SMNVEV (reference sequence). CDR3 length: 13 residues.

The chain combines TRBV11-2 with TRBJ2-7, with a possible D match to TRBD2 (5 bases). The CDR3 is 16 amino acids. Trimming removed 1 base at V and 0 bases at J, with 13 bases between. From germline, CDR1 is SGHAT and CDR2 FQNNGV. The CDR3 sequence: CASSLAGRVSSYEQYF. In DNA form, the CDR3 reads TGTGCCAGCAGCTTAGCCGGGCGGGTCAGCTCCTACGAGCAGTACTTC.

The CDR3 DNA sequence: TGTGCCAGCAGCGAAAACTTGAACACTGAAGCTTTCTTT. This encodes CASSENLNTEAFF. The J gene is TRBJ1-1, the V gene TRBV14; D is ambiguous. V was shortened by 5 bases and J by 0 bases, with 7 bases between the two germline ends. Germline V gene lookup returns CDR1 SGHDN and CDR2 FVKESK. The CDR3 loop spans 13 amino acids.

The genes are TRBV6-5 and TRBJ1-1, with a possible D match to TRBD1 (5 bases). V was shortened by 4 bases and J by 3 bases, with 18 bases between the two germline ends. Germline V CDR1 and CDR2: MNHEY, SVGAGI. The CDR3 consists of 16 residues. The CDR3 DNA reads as TGTGCCAGCAGTTTCCCGGGGGAGGGGAGGGACACTGAAGCTTTCTTT. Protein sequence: CASSFPGEGRDTEAFF.

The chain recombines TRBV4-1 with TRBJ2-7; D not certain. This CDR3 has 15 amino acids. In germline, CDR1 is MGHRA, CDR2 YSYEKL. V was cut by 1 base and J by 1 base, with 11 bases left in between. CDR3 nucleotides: TGCGCCAGCAGCCAAGGTCAGTTCGGGTCCTACGAGCAGTACTTC. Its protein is CASSQGQFGSYEQYF.